The sequence of this T cell receptor (beta chain) was determined in a study of T cell repertoires in cytomegalovirus infection. Each CDR3 protein gets one entry after TCRdb re-called the reads with MiXCR. This repertoire shows 750,000 to 950,000 distinct CDR3 sequences, almost 30% found once; its top ten account for over 10%. In the case of this clonotype: Its target is unknown.

The CDR3 covers 16 residues. The V end was cut by 0 bases, the J end by 1 base, with 13 bases between. The germline CDR1 and CDR2 sequences are SEHNR and FQNEAQ (reference sequence). The specimen was cultured CD8+ T cells from PBMCs, collected from culture after CMV antigen stimulation. The sequence was obtained from a human donor in good health (CMV status not recorded). Some clones in this sample may be carry-over from other donors' samples. The rearrangement links TRBV7-9 to TRBJ2-7; D unclear. In DNA form, the CDR3 reads TGTGCCAGCAGCTTAGCTGAGAGAGTGGGGTCCTACGAGCAGTACTTC. Translation gives CASSLAERVGSYEQYF. Drawing the rest from reference TRBV7-9 and TRBJ2-7, the complete variable domain is DTGVSQNPRHKITKRGQNVTFRCDPISEHNRLYWYRQTLGQGPEFLTYFQNEAQLEKSRLLSDRFSAERPKGSFSTLEIQRTEQGDSAMYLCASSLAERVGSYEQYFGPGTRLTVT.